These 22 T cell receptor beta chains were sequenced from one sample in a study of cytomegalovirus exposure and HLA in healthy donors. The PCR contained 60 Vbeta and 13 Jbeta primers. Profiling relied on immunoSEQ multiplex PCR, and the TCRdb table lists in-frame clones only, not all of them. The table lists roughly 150,000 clones, around two thirds of them singletons. Specimen: PBMCs. Every receptor here comes from a man aged 25 to 45 in good health and CMV-seropositive.

The DNA for the CDR3 is TGTGCCAGCAGTTACCCGGGACAGGGGTACGAGCAGTACTTC. As protein: CASSYPGQGYEQYF. The chain carries TRBV7-9 and TRBJ2-7; 10 positions match TRBD1. CDR1 SEHNR and CDR2 FQNEAQ come from the germline V gene (reference sequence). The CDR3 totals 14 residues. V trimming: 6 bases; J trimming: 4 bases; junction bases outside the gene matches: 6. Together with reference TRBV7-9 and TRBJ2-7, the CDR3 gives the full variable domain: DTGVSQNPRHKITKRGQNVTFRCDPISEHNRLYWYRQTLGQGPEFLTYFQNEAQLEKSRLLSDRFSAERPKGSFSTLEIQRTEQGDSAMYLCASSYPGQGYEQYFGPGTRLTVT.

This sequence joins TRBV7-9 and TRBJ1-2; D is undetermined. V lost 1 base and J lost 4, with 16 bases in between. The CDR3 is 16 amino acids. Germline loops: CDR1 SEHNR, CDR2 FQNEAQ (reference sequence). The CDR3 is CASSLDAGELSYGYTF. In DNA, the CDR3 is TGTGCCAGCAGCTTAGACGCCGGGGAGTTGAGCTATGGCTACACCTTC.

On this clone: The sample has other DNA sequences that encode this CDR3 too. The rearrangement uses TRBV27 and TRBJ1-1; the D is unclear. This CDR3 is built from 15 residues. Trimming stripped 7 bases from V and 0 bases from J, with 15 bases between. The germline V gene has CDR1 MNHEY and CDR2 SMNVEV (reference sequence). The CDR3 sequence: CASTPWAGLNTEAFF. Here the CDR3 DNA reads TGTGCCAGCACCCCTTGGGCAGGATTGAACACTGAAGCTTTCTTT.

The count of this clone is one. V is TRBV5-6 and J is TRBJ2-5, with TRBD1 identical over 12 bases. From germline, CDR1 is SGHDT and CDR2 YYEEEE. V lost 0 bases to trimming and J lost 0 bases; unmatched junction nucleotides: 3. This CDR3 contains 17 residues. The CDR3 coding sequence is TGTGCCAGCAGCTTGGAGGGACAGGGGGCTTACCAAGAGACCCAGTACTTC. Translation gives CASSLEGQGAYQETQYF.

The chain combines TRBV6-5 with TRBJ2-7; 7 positions agree with TRBD1. Looked up from germline, CDR1 is MNHEY and CDR2 is SVGAGI. V lost 3 bases, J lost 3 bases, and 11 bases stayed unmatched. This CDR3 has 16 amino acids. The CDR3 loop reads CASSYAPGTADYEQYF. CDR3 nucleotides: TGTGCCAGCAGTTATGCTCCCGGGACAGCAGACTACGAGCAGTACTTC.

The V call is TRBV16, the J call TRBJ2-5; 9 bases fit TRBD1. The CDR3 length is 15 residues. Germline V gene data show CDR1 as KGHSY and CDR2 as FQNENV. After removal of 3 bases from V and 4 bases from J, the junction contained 6 bases not matched to a gene. The CDR3 DNA is TGTGCCAGCAGCCAGTCGACAGGGGGAGGAGAGACCCAGTACTTC. Protein: CASSQSTGGGETQYF.

This rearrangement joins TRBV9 to TRBJ2-3; 13 nucleotides match TRBD2. CDR1 SGDLS and CDR2 YYNGEE come from the germline V gene. J was trimmed by 0 bases and V by 0 bases; bases with no gene match: 4. The CDR3 covers 18 residues. The CDR3 region has the DNA TGTGCCAGCAGCGTAGGACTAGCGGGAGGCCCTAGCACAGATACGCAGTATTTT. This codes for CASSVGLAGGPSTDTQYF.

This clone was seen a handful of times. The V call is TRBV5-6, the J call TRBJ1-5; possibly TRBD1 for D (5 bases). V lost 0 bases and J lost 0, with 10 bases in between. This CDR3 is 16 amino acids long. Germline CDR1 SGHDT, CDR2 YYEEEE. CDR3 region: CASSLAETDSNQPQHF. The CDR3 nucleotides read TGTGCCAGCAGCTTGGCAGAGACAGATAGCAATCAGCCCCAGCATTTT.

J is TRBJ2-1 and V is TRBV5-6; TRBD2 is a possible D gene (6 bases). The CDR3 length is 15 residues. V was pared by 3 bases and J by 3 bases, with 13 bases between. Germline CDR1 reads SGHDT; CDR2 reads YYEEEE. The CDR3 DNA follows: TGTGCCAGCAGCTCGCGAGGGACTGGCTACAATGAGCAGTTCTTC. It codes for CASSSRGTGYNEQFF.

Comments on this clone: The sample contains more than one DNA sequence encoding this CDR3. CDR3 DNA sequence: TGTGCCAGCAGCGTCGGGGGGGACACTGAAGCTTTCTTT. This encodes CASSVGGDTEAFF. This rearrangement joins TRBV9 to TRBJ1-1, with a tentative D call TRBD1 (5 bases). Between the trimmed V and J ends, which lost 2 bases and 3 bases, there was a span of 8 bases. Germline V gene data show CDR1 as SGDLS and CDR2 as YYNGEE. The CDR3 consists of 13 residues.

The gene calls are TRBV5-5 and TRBJ2-5; 7 nucleotides match TRBD1. Losses at the gene ends were 1 base for V and 4 bases for J; bases not matched to a gene: 7. CDR1 is SGHKS, CDR2 YYEKEE, per germline (reference sequence). The CDR3 has 15 residues. The CDR3 DNA is TGTGCCAGCAGCTTGTCCGGACAGGTAGGAGAGACCCAGTACTTC. Translated, it gives CASSLSGQVGETQYF.

The V call is TRBV4-1, the J call TRBJ2-1, with 15 bases aligning to TRBD2. The germline V gene encodes CDR1 MGHRA and CDR2 YSYEKL. V was clipped by 4 bases and J by 9 bases; unmatched bases: 10. The CDR3 extends over 17 amino acids. The CDR3 DNA is TGCGCCAGCAGCCCCCTAGGACTAGCGGGAGGGCCTGGTGAGCAGTTCTTC. Its protein product is CASSPLGLAGGPGEQFF.

The chain couples TRBV12-5 to TRBJ1-1, with a weak D call TRBD1 (5 bases). The V end lost 4 bases, the J end lost 4 bases, and 16 bases lay between the germline ends. This CDR3 contains 15 residues. Germline lookup yields CDR1 LGHNT and CDR2 FRNRAP. This chain's CDR3 is CASGSDRPGGTEAFF. CDR3 nucleotides: TGTGCTAGTGGTTCCGACCGGCCGGGGGGCACTGAAGCTTTCTTT.

V and J are TRBV19 and TRBJ2-7; 7 nucleotides line up with TRBD1. After removal of 5 bases from V and 6 bases from J, the junction contained 10 bases not matched to a gene. CDR3 length equals 14 residues. CDR1 and CDR2 (germline): LNHDA, SQIVND (reference sequence). As DNA, the CDR3 is TGTGCCAGTAGTGCAGGGGGTTTTGCGGGCGAGCAGTACTTC. Translated, it gives CASSAGGFAGEQYF.

The chain recombines TRBV5-1 with TRBJ2-7; possibly TRBD1 for D (6 bases). V lost 3 bases, J lost 5 bases, and 24 bases lay in between. Germline V lookup: CDR1 SGHRS, CDR2 YFSETQ. The CDR3 length is 17 residues. The CDR3 DNA reads TGCGCCAGCAGCTCCTTGGGGATACAGGGTTGGTGGAACGAGCAGTACTTC. This codes for CASSSLGIQGWWNEQYF.

The V gene is TRBV19, the J gene TRBJ2-3; 13 bases are shared with TRBD2. The CDR3 has 16 amino acids. V shed 5 bases and J 3 bases; nucleotides not matched to a gene: 5. Germline lookup yields CDR1 LNHDA and CDR2 SQIVND (reference sequence). The CDR3 is CASSPRLAGGTDTQYF. The CDR3 DNA reads as TGTGCCAGTAGTCCAAGACTAGCGGGAGGTACAGATACGCAGTATTTT.

The genes are TRBV10-3 and TRBJ2-2; maybe TRBD2 (7 bases). V was cut by 6 bases and J by 6 bases, with 17 bases left in between. Germline values: CDR1 ENHRY, CDR2 SYGVKD. This CDR3 region has 15 residues. This CDR3 is CAISLWGREPGELFF. For the CDR3, the DNA is TGTGCCATCAGCCTTTGGGGGCGGGAGCCCGGGGAGCTGTTTTTT.

The chain combines TRBV10-1 with TRBJ1-1; TRBD1 matches 9 bases. J gave up 6 bases and V 6 bases, and 5 bases lay outside the gene matches. CDR1 and CDR2 (germline): WNHNN, SYGVQD (reference sequence). This CDR3 has 13 amino acids. As DNA, the CDR3 is TGCGCCAGCAGCCAGACAGGGGGGGCTGAAGCTTTCTTT. Translating gives CASSQTGGAEAFF.

The chain combines TRBV19 with TRBJ2-1; TRBD1 aligns across 11 bases. Germline V lookup: CDR1 LNHDA, CDR2 SQIVND (reference sequence). CDR3 length equals 16 residues. Unmatched junction bases numbered 5, after V lost 7 bases and J lost 0 bases. The CDR3 sequence is CASMDRGRRSYNEQFF. The CDR3 DNA reads as TGTGCCAGTATGGACAGGGGGCGCCGCTCCTACAATGAGCAGTTCTTC.

The CDR3 region has the DNA TGTGCCAGCAGCTTAGAGGGACTAGCGGTACTAAATGAGCAGTTCTTC. The encoded protein is CASSLEGLAVLNEQFF. J is TRBJ2-1 and V is TRBV7-8, with 11 nucleotides matching TRBD2. With 1 base clipped from V and 7 bases from J, the junction kept 6 bases outside the gene matches. The CDR3 sequence is 16 residues long. CDR1 and CDR2 (germline): SGHVS, FQNEAQ.

This clone has more than one count but fewer than ten. The chain uses TRBV7-3 and TRBJ2-1; possible D gene TRBD2, 7 bases. Trimming took 1 base from V and 8 from J, leaving 18 bases between them. CDR1 and CDR2 from the germline V gene are SGHTA and FQGTGA. CDR3 length: 16 residues. The CDR3 DNA reads as TGTGCCAGCAGCTTAAGGCCCGGGGGCGGGAGTTATGAGCAGTTCTTC. Translation gives CASSLRPGGGSYEQFF.

The chain combines TRBV20-1 with TRBJ1-1; D is uncertain. The germline CDR1 and CDR2 sequences are DFQATT and SNEGSKA (reference sequence). V was trimmed by 1 base and J by 8 bases, leaving 8 bases between them. This CDR3 contains 11 residues. The CDR3 nucleotides are TGCAGTGCTAGAGCTTACGAGGAAGCTTTCTTT. Amino acid sequence: CSARAYEEAFF.